These 4 T cell receptor beta chains share one sample of origin, sequenced in a study of shared clonotypes between healthy human individuals. Some clones are missing from TCRdb's copy, which holds only in-frame ones; the method was immunoSEQ multiplex PCR. The sample yields around 980,000 clones, 78% seen once. The sequencing sample was made of memory CD4+ T cells from PBMCs. The subset denotes: CD45RA-negative fraction. These receptor sequences come from a man aged 18 to 30 in good health. Some clones in this sample may be carry-over from other donors' samples.

With regard to this clone: The junction departs from the called germline gene at one end, perhaps through a read error. The V call is TRBV11-2, the J call TRBJ1-2; 7 nucleotides match TRBD1. This CDR3 region has 15 residues. The V gene's germline CDR1 is SGHAT and CDR2 FQNNGV. The CDR3 bases are TGTGCCAGCCGCTTAACAGGGGAGAAGGGAGGTGGCTACACCTTC. Its protein product is CASRLTGEKGGGYTF.

This chain links TRBV6-6 with TRBJ2-3; 7 positions match TRBD1. CDR1 and CDR2 from the germline V gene are MNHNY and SVGAGI (reference sequence). The V and J ends lost 0 bases and 3 bases, in that order; junction bases with no gene match: 6. The CDR3 spans 16 residues. As DNA, the CDR3 is TGTGCCAGCAGTTACTCCGACAGGGATGGTACAGATACGCAGTATTTT. Residues: CASSYSDRDGTDTQYF.

This clone appeared once. The chain recombines TRBV19 with TRBJ2-7; D gene unclear. Germline V gives CDR1 LNHDA, CDR2 SQIVND (reference sequence). V was clipped by 4 bases and J by 3 bases, with 16 bases between them. The CDR3 is 15 amino acids. CDR3 loop: CASSTQMGGFYEQYF. The DNA of the CDR3 is TGTGCCAGTAGTACCCAAATGGGCGGATTCTACGAGCAGTACTTC.

This clone has just one count. This chain uses TRBV4-1 with TRBJ2-1; TRBD2 matches 9 bases. The trim removed 5 bases at V and 7 bases at J, leaving 9 bases unmatched. The CDR3 is 15 residues long. The V gene's germline CDR1 is MGHRA and CDR2 YSYEKL. The CDR3 nucleotides read TGCGCCAGCAGCTACGACGGGACTAGCAGTAATGAGCAGTTCTTC. It codes for CASSYDGTSSNEQFF.